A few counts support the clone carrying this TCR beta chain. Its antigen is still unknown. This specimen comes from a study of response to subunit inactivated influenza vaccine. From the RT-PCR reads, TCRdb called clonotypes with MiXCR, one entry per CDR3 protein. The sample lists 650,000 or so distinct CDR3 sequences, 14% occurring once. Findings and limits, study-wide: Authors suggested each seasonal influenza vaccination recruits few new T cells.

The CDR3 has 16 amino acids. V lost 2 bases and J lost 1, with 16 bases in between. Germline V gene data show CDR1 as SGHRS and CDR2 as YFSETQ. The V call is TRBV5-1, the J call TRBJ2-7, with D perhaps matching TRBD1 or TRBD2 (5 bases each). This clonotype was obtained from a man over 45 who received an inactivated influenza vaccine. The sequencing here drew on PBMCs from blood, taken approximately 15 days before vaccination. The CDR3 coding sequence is TGCGCCAGCAGCTTTGAGGCTCGCAGGGAGTCCTACGAGCAGTACTTC. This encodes CASSFEARRESYEQYF.